This T cell receptor beta chain is from a study of early T cells in non-severe SARS-CoV-2 infection. Study summary: Sequencing used unsorted whole-blood bulk RNA, so chains lack pairing.

This clonotype was seen repeatedly, ten times or more. Germline CDR1 and CDR2: ENHRY and SYGVKD. Trimming shortened V by 0 bases and J by 4 bases, and 9 bases separated the two germline ends. This CDR3 contains 14 residues. Each single cDNA molecule received a unique molecular identifier. TCRdb independently ran MiXCR on the 5' RACE reads; one entry per CDR3 protein. The table includes tens of thousands of distinct CDR3 sequences, about 8% detected once. The sequence came from an adult who was a healthcare worker with PCR-confirmed SARS-CoV-2 infection or an uninfected control (not recorded which). The input for sequencing was whole blood, taken at baseline. The chain links TRBV10-3 to TRBJ1-1, with TRBD1 as a possible D gene (5 bases). CDR3: CAISESQGGTEAFF. CDR3 nucleotides: TGTGCCATCAGTGAGTCCCAGGGTGGCACTGAAGCTTTCTTT.